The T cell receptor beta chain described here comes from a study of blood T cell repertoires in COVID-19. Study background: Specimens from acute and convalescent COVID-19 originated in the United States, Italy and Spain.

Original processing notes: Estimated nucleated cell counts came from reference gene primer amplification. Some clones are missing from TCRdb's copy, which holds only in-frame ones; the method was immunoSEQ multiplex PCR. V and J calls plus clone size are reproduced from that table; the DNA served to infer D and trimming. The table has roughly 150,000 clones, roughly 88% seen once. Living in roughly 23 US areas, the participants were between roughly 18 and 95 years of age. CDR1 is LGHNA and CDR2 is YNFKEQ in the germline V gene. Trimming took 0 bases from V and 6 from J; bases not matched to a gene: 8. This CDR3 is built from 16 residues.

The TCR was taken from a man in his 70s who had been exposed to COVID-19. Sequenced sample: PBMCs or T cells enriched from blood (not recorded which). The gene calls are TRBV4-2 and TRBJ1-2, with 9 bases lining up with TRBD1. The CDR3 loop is CASSQEVSWTGDGYTF. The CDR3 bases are TGTGCCAGCAGCCAAGAGGTATCCTGGACAGGGGATGGCTACACCTTC.